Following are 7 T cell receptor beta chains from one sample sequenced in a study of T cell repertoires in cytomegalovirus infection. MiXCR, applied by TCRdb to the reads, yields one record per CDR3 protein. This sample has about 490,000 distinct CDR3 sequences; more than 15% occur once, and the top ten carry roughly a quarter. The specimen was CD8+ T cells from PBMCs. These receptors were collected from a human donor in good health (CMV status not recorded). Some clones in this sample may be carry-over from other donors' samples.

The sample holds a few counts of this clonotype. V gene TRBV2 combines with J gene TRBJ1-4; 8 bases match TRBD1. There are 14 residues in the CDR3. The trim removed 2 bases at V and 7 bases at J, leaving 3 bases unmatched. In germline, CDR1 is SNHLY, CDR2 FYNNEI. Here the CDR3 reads CASSEQGAGEKLFF. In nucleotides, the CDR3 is TGTGCCAGCAGTGAACAGGGGGCGGGTGAAAAACTGTTTTTT.

The CDR3 bases are TGTGCCAGCAGCTGGCTTCCAGCTGAGGGGGCAGGTCAGCCCCAGCATTTT. This translates into CASSWLPAEGAGQPQHF. This chain uses TRBV28 with TRBJ1-5, with 7 nucleotides matching TRBD1. This CDR3 has 17 amino acids. CDR1 is MDHEN and CDR2 is SYDVKM in the germline V gene. With 6 bases clipped from V and 6 bases from J, the junction kept 17 bases outside the gene matches.

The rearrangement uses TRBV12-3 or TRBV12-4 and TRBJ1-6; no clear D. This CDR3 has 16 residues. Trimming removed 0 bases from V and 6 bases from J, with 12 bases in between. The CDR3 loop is CASSLALRQANSPLHF. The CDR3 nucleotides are TGTGCCAGCAGTTTAGCGCTACGGCAGGCTAATTCACCCCTCCACTTT.

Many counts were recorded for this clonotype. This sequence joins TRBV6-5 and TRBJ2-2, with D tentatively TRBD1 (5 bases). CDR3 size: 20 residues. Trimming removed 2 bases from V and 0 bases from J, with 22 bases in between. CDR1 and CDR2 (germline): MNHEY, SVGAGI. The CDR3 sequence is CASSYGFDSEYFTNTGELFF. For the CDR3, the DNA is TGTGCCAGCAGTTACGGTTTCGACAGCGAATACTTTACGAACACCGGGGAGCTGTTTTTT.

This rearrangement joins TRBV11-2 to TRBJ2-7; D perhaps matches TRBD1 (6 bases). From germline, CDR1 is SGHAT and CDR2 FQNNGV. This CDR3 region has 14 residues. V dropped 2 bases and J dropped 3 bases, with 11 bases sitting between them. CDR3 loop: CASSLTQGRYEQYF. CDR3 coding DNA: TGTGCCAGCAGCTTAACACAGGGACGCTACGAGCAGTACTTC.

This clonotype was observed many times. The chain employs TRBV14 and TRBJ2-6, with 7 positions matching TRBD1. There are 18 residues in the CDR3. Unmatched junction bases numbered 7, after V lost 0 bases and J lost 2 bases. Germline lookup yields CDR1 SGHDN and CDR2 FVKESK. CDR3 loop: CASSQDRGPSAGANVLTF. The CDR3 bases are TGTGCCAGCAGCCAAGATAGGGGGCCATCGGCTGGGGCCAACGTCCTGACTTTC.

As DNA, the CDR3 is TGTGCCAGCACCCCACTAGCGGGAGGGCCCTACGAGCAGTACTTC. Translating gives CASTPLAGGPYEQYF. V and J are TRBV7-9 and TRBJ2-7, with 13 bases that match TRBD2. J was trimmed by 2 bases and V by 7 bases; bases with no gene match: 5. Germline CDR1 SEHNR, CDR2 FQNEAQ (reference sequence). The CDR3 loop spans 15 amino acids.